This TCR beta chain stems from a study of metastatic and nonmetastatic thyroid tumors. Study at large: Across blood and tumor or nodule tissue, repertoires from malignant and benign thyroid patients were compared with one another.

V was clipped by 0 bases and J by 5 bases, with 16 bases between them. Germline V gene data show CDR1 as GTSNPN and CDR2 as SVGIG (reference sequence). The CDR3 loop spans 16 amino acids. A note on this clone: The antigen is undetermined.

All patients were treatment-naive before thyroid surgery. The authors' processing: The study's classifier, a distant-metastasis tool for papillary thyroid cancer, was built using CDR3 differences across clinicopathological groups. Using MiXCR, TCRdb reanalyzed the PCR reads. TCRdb, not the authors, supplied the V and J calls. This sample has around 6,400 clones, with 31% found just once. Study outcomes and limitations: TCR beta diversity was reportedly significantly higher in malignant thyroid tumors than benign nodules, in blood and tumor.

This TCR was sampled from a female donor with papillary thyroid cancer or a benign thyroid nodule (not recorded which). Some clones in this sample may be carry-over from other donors' samples. The chain has TRBV30 and TRBJ1-4; unclear D gene. Material: tumor tissue. In nucleotides, the CDR3 is TGTGCCTGGAGTGTACTGCCCCGACGGGCAAATGAAAAACTGTTTTTT. This gives the protein CAWSVLPRRANEKLFF.